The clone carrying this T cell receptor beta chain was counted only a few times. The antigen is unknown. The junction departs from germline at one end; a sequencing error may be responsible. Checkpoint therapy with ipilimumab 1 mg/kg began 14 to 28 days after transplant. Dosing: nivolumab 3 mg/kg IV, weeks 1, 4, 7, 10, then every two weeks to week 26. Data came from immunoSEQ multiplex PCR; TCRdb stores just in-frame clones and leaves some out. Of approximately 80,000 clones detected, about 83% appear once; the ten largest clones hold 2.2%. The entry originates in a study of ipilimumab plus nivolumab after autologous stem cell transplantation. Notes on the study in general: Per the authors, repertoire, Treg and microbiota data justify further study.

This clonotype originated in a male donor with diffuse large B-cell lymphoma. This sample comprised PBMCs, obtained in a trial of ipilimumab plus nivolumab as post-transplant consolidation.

The CDR3 coding sequence is TGTGCTAGCAGCTCGGACAGTATGGGCGAGCAGTACTTC. Its protein is CASSSDSMGEQYF. The V call is TRBV7-7, the J call TRBJ2-7; possibly TRBD1 for D (6 bases). The V gene's germline CDR1 is SSHAT and CDR2 FNYEAQ (reference sequence). CDR3 size: 13 residues.